This T cell receptor beta chain was captured in a study of cytomegalovirus exposure and HLA in healthy donors. On the study more broadly: Approximately 180 million T cells yielded approximately 100 million unique TCR beta sequences, as an earlier analysis found. Study-level findings and limits: Sequencing probably produced one cluster of sequence variants that were highly shared.

A note on this clone: Its antigen remains unidentified.

The PCR was carried out with 60 Vbeta primers and 13 Jbeta primers. Sequenced by immunoSEQ multiplex PCR; TCRdb stores in-frame clones only, minus some. The sample contains approximately 90,000 clones, roughly 79% of which appear only once. Sequenced material: PBMCs. The clonotype comes from a woman aged 40 to 50 in good health and CMV-seronegative.

CDR3 in amino acids: CASSDRTGGYEQYF. For the CDR3, the DNA is TGTGCCAGCAGCGATCGGACAGGGGGCTACGAGCAGTACTTC. This chain links TRBV7-9 with TRBJ2-7, with TRBD1 matching 10 bases. This CDR3 comprises 14 residues. V shed 5 bases, J shed 3 bases, and the junction held 4 bases outside the gene matches. Germline values: CDR1 SEHNR, CDR2 FQNEAQ (reference sequence).